This TCR beta chain derives from a study of blood T cells in healthy people across ages. Notes on the study in general: Age brought a roughly linear fall in TCR beta diversity measured per million T cells.

For every donor, a draw yielded about 10 milliliters of peripheral blood. Researchers isolated at least 7 million PBMCs per sample. For this clonotype: Its matching antigen is unknown.

A sample-barcoded 5' primer and a J-beta primer mix were used in a second PCR of about 7 to 12 cycles. In TCRdb, the 5' RACE reads were re-called with MiXCR into one record per CDR3 protein. The table shows over 700,000 distinct CDR3 sequences, with 20% to 25% occurring only once. CDR1 and CDR2 from the germline V gene are LGHDT and YNNKEL (reference sequence). CDR3 length equals 17 residues. Trimming took off 2 bases at V and 0 bases at J, with 17 bases between the two ends. This sample also appeared in a second study, on T cells of mothers and their children. This second study notes: Samples were obtained from a few healthy Caucasian mothers and their six children.

The V and J genes are TRBV3-1 and TRBJ2-7, with D hard to call. Sequencing was performed on blood. This clonotype was sampled from a boy aged 5-17 years in good health. CDR3 in DNA: TGTGCCAGCAGCCAATCTATCCCGACACACCGCTCCTACGAGCAGTACTTC. It encodes CASSQSIPTHRSYEQYF.